Presented here are 17 T cell receptor beta chains from one specimen sequenced in a study of blood T cell repertoires in COVID-19 (dated by TCRdb to the early 2020s). The library came from the immunoSEQ multiplex PCR assay. The immuneACCESS repertoire file appears here via TCRdb, limited to in-frame rearrangements. These files lack a portion of the clones; in checked studies, under half of the deficit traces to unresolved V genes, and the cause of the others is not known. The sample table holds just over 300,000 clones, of which just over 85% were seen once. The ten largest make up less than 4.5% of the sample. The sample taken for sequencing was PBMCs or T cells enriched from blood (not recorded which). The receptors come from a man aged 25-45 years who had recovered from COVID-19.

V and J are TRBV6-5 and TRBJ1-1, with D perhaps matching TRBD1 (5 bases). This CDR3 contains 15 residues. From germline, CDR1 is MNHEY and CDR2 SVGAGI. V lost 6 bases and J lost 4, with 18 bases in between. The CDR3 loop reads CASSGWVRVTTEAFF. CDR3 sequence (DNA): TGTGCCAGCAGCGGGTGGGTCAGGGTTACCACTGAAGCTTTCTTT.

V usage is TRBV6-6 and J usage is TRBJ2-7; D remains unclear. CDR1 MNHNY and CDR2 SVGAGI come from the germline V gene (reference sequence). The CDR3 has 13 amino acids. The V gene lost 2 bases and the J gene lost 4 bases, with 9 bases spanning the gap. The CDR3 sequence: CASSYVAAYEQYF. For the CDR3, the DNA is TGTGCCAGCAGTTACGTGGCCGCTTACGAGCAGTACTTC.

This rearrangement joins TRBV14 to TRBJ1-3; no firm D call. The CDR3 is 19 residues long. The germline gives CDR1 SGHDN, CDR2 FVKESK. With 5 bases removed from V and 4 bases from J, the gap between germline ends came to 27 bases. The DNA of the CDR3 is TGTGCCAGCAGCGCGTCGTTCTGGACTCTCCCCAAGGCCGGAAACACCATATATTTT. It encodes CASSASFWTLPKAGNTIYF. Using reference TRBV14 and TRBJ1-3 for the parts outside the CDR3, the full variable domain is EAGVTQFPSHSVIEKGQTVTLRCDPISGHDNLYWYRRVMGKEIKFLLHFVKESKQDESGMPNNRFLAERTGGTYSTLKVQPAELEDSGVYFCASSASFWTLPKAGNTIYFGEGSWLTVV.

This chain uses TRBV28 with TRBJ2-7; D possibly corresponds to TRBD2 (6 bases). CDR3 size: 13 residues. With 4 bases removed from V and 5 bases from J, the gap between germline ends came to 12 bases. Per the germline V gene, CDR1 is MDHEN and CDR2 is SYDVKM. CDR3 region: CASSYGSENEQYF. In nucleotides, the CDR3 is TGTGCCAGCAGTTACGGGAGTGAGAACGAGCAGTACTTC.

This chain joins TRBV13 and TRBJ1-6; the D gene is possibly TRBD1 (6 bases). With 2 bases removed from V and 5 bases from J, the gap between germline ends came to 10 bases. CDR3 length: 15 amino acids. Looked up from germline, CDR1 is PRHDT and CDR2 is FYEKMQ (reference sequence). CDR3 bases: TGTGCCAGCAGCTTACGGACAGTAGATAATTCACCCCTCCACTTT. This sequence encodes CASSLRTVDNSPLHF.

The V call is TRBV18, the J call TRBJ2-1, with D uncertain. This CDR3 contains 14 residues. Germline V CDR1 and CDR2: KGHSH, LQKENI. V lost 5 bases and J lost 6, with 14 bases in between. The CDR3 region has the DNA TGTGCCAGCTCAGCACTCCCCGGGTTCAATGAGCAGTTCTTC. Protein product: CASSALPGFNEQFF. Full variable domain (outside the CDR3, taken from reference TRBV18 and TRBJ2-1): NAGVMQNPRHLVRRRGQEARLRCSPMKGHSHVYWYRQLPEEGLKFMVYLQKENIIDESGMPKERFSAEFPKEGPSILRIQQVVRGDSAAYFCASSALPGFNEQFFGPGTRLTVL.

The chain uses TRBV7-2 and TRBJ2-2, with a weak D call TRBD2 (5 bases). Germline V lookup: CDR1 SGHTA, CDR2 FQGNSA. Trimming took off 2 bases at V and 0 bases at J, with 10 bases between the two ends. The CDR3 contains 16 residues. DNA of the CDR3: TGTGCCAGCAGCTTATCTCTAGCTCCGAACACCGGGGAGCTGTTTTTT. Translation gives CASSLSLAPNTGELFF. The full variable domain, rest sourced from reference TRBV7-2 and TRBJ2-2, is GAGVSQSPSNKVTEKGKDVELRCDPISGHTALYWYRQSLGQGLEFLIYFQGNSAPDKSGLPSDRFSAERTGGSVSTLTIQRTQQEDSAVYLCASSLSLAPNTGELFFGEGSRLTVL.

The chain has TRBV14 and TRBJ2-5; D might be TRBD1 (5 bases). The CDR3 has 15 residues. CDR1 and CDR2 from the germline V gene are SGHDN and FVKESK. V lost 6 bases, J lost 5 bases, and 19 bases lay in between. The CDR3 nucleotides read TGTGCCAGCAGTTCGGTGGGGTATAAGGGGGAGACCCAGTACTTC. This translates into CASSSVGYKGETQYF.

The J gene is TRBJ1-5, the V gene TRBV2, with D perhaps TRBD1 (6 bases). This CDR3 has 13 amino acids. CDR1 is SNHLY, CDR2 FYNNEI, per germline. V shed 6 bases and J shed 5 bases, with 11 bases lying between them. The CDR3 bases are TGTGCCAGCAGAGGGGGACACGATCAGCCCCAGCATTTT. Amino acids: CASRGGHDQPQHF. The complete variable domain, with remaining parts taken from reference TRBV2 and TRBJ1-5, reads EPEVTQTPSHQVTQMGQEVILRCVPISNHLYFYWYRQILGQKVEFLVSFYNNEISEKSEIFDDQFSVERPDGSNFTLKIRSTKLEDSAMYFCASRGGHDQPQHFGDGTRLSIL.

The gene calls are TRBV7-9 and TRBJ2-7; possible D gene TRBD2, 6 bases. Trimming stripped 6 bases from V and 7 bases from J, with 13 bases between. The CDR3 is 12 residues long. Per the germline V gene, CDR1 is SEHNR and CDR2 is FQNEAQ (reference sequence). This chain's CDR3 is CASRRDLREQYF. The CDR3 bases are TGTGCCAGCAGGAGGGACTTGAGAGAGCAGTACTTC.

V and J are TRBV24-1 and TRBJ1-2; 9 positions match TRBD1. CDR1 KGHDR and CDR2 SFDVKD come from the germline V gene. After removal of 4 bases from V and 8 bases from J, the junction contained 4 bases not matched to a gene. The CDR3 totals 13 residues. The DNA for the CDR3 is TGTGCCACCAGTGAAGGGACAGGGCGCGGCTACACCTTC. As protein: CATSEGTGRGYTF.

The rearrangement links TRBV28 to TRBJ2-3; D is perhaps TRBD2 (6 bases). The V gene's germline CDR1 is MDHEN and CDR2 SYDVKM. V lost 1 base and J 0 bases, leaving 11 bases between the germline ends. This CDR3 contains 16 residues. CDR3 region: CASSLSAGGSTDTQYF. CDR3 bases: TGTGCCAGCAGTTTATCAGCCGGGGGTAGCACAGATACGCAGTATTTT.

The chain combines TRBV3-1 (or the pseudogene TRBV3-2) with TRBJ1-4, with D unclear. This CDR3 is 12 amino acids long. V dropped 2 bases and J dropped 12 bases, with 10 bases sitting between them. Germline loops: CDR1 LGHDT, CDR2 YNNKEL (reference sequence). For the CDR3, the DNA is TGTGCCAGCAGCCAATATTATGGCCAACTGTTTTTT. Residues: CASSQYYGQLFF.

This chain uses TRBV6-2 or TRBV6-3 with TRBJ2-5; D is undetermined. The CDR3 sequence is 11 residues long. Germline CDR1 MNHEY, CDR2 SVGEGT. V was clipped by 2 bases and J by 4 bases, with 2 bases between them. CDR3 residues: CASSYLETQYF. Written as DNA, the CDR3 is TGTGCCAGCAGTTACCTAGAGACCCAGTACTTC.

The genes are TRBV7-6 and TRBJ2-1; 13 bases match TRBD2. CDR3 length: 16 amino acids. V trimming: 4 bases; J trimming: 7 bases; junction bases outside the gene matches: 7. The germline V gene has CDR1 SGHVS and CDR2 FNYEAQ. The CDR3 here is CASSYGLAGVTNEQFF. In DNA, the CDR3 is TGTGCCAGCAGCTACGGACTAGCGGGAGTGACGAATGAGCAGTTCTTC.

The chain uses TRBV30 and TRBJ2-5, with 9 bases lining up with TRBD1. V was pared by 5 bases and J by 2 bases, with 15 bases of the junction left unmatched. The CDR3 totals 17 residues. Germline V gene lookup returns CDR1 GTSNPN and CDR2 SVGIG (reference sequence). The CDR3 region is CAWGGARTGVVQETQYF. As DNA, the CDR3 is TGTGCCTGGGGGGGAGCCCGGACAGGGGTCGTACAAGAGACCCAGTACTTC.

The chain is built from TRBV4-1 and TRBJ1-4, with a tentative D call TRBD1 (5 bases). The CDR3 sequence is 16 residues long. Germline V gene lookup returns CDR1 MGHRA and CDR2 YSYEKL. V was cut by 1 base and J by 4 bases, with 13 bases left in between. The CDR3 region has the DNA TGCGCCAGCAGCCAAGCTTCAGGGATCAGTAATGAAAAACTGTTTTTT. Translation gives CASSQASGISNEKLFF.